Below, 3 T cell receptor beta chains from the same sample are listed, as sequenced in a study of metastatic and nonmetastatic thyroid tumors. TCRdb ran MiXCR on the PCR reads. The table includes 15,000 to 20,000 clones, 22% detected once. All patients were untreated before thyroid surgery. The sequenced sample was tumor tissue. Receptors originate from a male donor with papillary thyroid cancer or a benign thyroid nodule (not recorded which). Some clones in this sample may be carry-over from other donors' samples.

By proportion, this clone is medium-sized (0.01 to 0.1%). The gene calls are TRBV13 and TRBJ2-7; 12 nucleotides align to TRBD2. The CDR3 spans 16 residues. Losses at the gene ends were 0 bases for V and 2 bases for J; bases not matched to a gene: 2. Germline V gives CDR1 PRHDT, CDR2 FYEKMQ (reference sequence). The CDR3 spells CASSLGGLAGTYEQYF. The CDR3 DNA sequence: TGTGCCAGCAGCTTAGGCGGACTAGCGGGAACCTACGAGCAGTACTTC.

This clone was observed at least ten times. The genes are TRBV4-1 and TRBJ2-1, with TRBD2 matching 9 bases. This CDR3 spans 17 amino acids. The J segment lost 7 bases and the V segment lost 2 bases, leaving 12 bases of the junction unmatched. CDR1 is MGHRA and CDR2 is YSYEKL in the germline V gene. The chain's CDR3 is CASSQPFLAGSNNEQFF. CDR3 bases: TGCGCCAGCAGCCAACCATTTCTAGCGGGATCGAATAATGAGCAGTTCTTC.

This clone was seen at least ten times. This may come from a read error, since a much larger clone is one base off. The rearrangement links TRBV5-1 to TRBJ1-2; D unclear. The CDR3 is made up of 14 amino acids. Germline CDR1 reads SGHRS; CDR2 reads YFSETQ. The CDR3 bases are TGCGCCAGCAGCTTGGACGGAGCTAACTATGGCTGCACCTTC. Translated, it gives CASSLDGANYGCTF.